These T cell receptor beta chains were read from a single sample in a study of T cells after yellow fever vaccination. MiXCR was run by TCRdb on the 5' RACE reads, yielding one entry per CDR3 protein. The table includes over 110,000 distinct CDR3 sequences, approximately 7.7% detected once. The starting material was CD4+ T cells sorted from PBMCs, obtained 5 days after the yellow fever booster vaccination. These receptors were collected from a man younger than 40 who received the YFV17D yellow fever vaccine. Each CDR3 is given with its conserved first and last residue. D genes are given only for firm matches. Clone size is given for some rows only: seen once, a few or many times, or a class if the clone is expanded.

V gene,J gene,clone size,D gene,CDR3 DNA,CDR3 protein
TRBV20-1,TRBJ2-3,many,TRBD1,TGCAGTGCGCCCCGGGACAGGGGTTTGGATACGCAGTATTTT,CSAPRDRGLDTQYF
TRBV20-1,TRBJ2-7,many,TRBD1,TGCAGTGCTACCAGGACAGGGATGAATTACGAGCAGTACTTC,CSATRTGMNYEQYF
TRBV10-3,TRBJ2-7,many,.,TGTGCCATCGGCAGGGCAGTCGACGAGCAGTACTTC,CAIGRAVDEQYF
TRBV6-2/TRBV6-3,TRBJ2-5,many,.,TGTGCCAGCAGTTACTCGAACGCTGCGGAATATCAGTGGACCCAGTACTTC,CASSYSNAAEYQWTQYF
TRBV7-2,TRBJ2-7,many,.,TGTGCCACCTCTAGGCTTTCCTACGAGCAGTACTTC,CATSRLSYEQYF
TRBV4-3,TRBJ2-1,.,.,TGCGCCAGCAGCCAATGGGACAATGAGCAGTTCTTC,CASSQWDNEQFF
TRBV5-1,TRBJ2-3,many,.,TGCGCCAGCAGCTTAAGGGTTACAGATACGCAGTATTTT,CASSLRVTDTQYF
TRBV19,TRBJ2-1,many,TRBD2,TGTGCCAGTAAGGGACTAGCGGGAAGCTACAATGAGCAGTTCTTC,CASKGLAGSYNEQFF
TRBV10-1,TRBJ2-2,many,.,TGCGCCAGCAGTGTTACGGTTACCGGGGAGCTGTTTTTT,CASSVTVTGELFF
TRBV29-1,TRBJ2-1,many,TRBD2,TGCAGCGGGACTAGCGGGAGACATGGGCAGTTCTTC,CSGTSGRHGQFF
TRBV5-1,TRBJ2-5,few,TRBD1,TGCGCCAGCAGCGTGGGCAGGGGGCGCGGTCTGGAGACCCAGTACTTC,CASSVGRGRGLETQYF
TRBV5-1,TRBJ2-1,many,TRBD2,TGCGCCAGCAGCTTGGAACTAGCGGGAAACAATGAGCAGTTCTTC,CASSLELAGNNEQFF
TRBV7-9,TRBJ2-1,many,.,TGTGCCAGCAGCTTAGATACCGGGGCTTACAATGAGCAGTTCTTC,CASSLDTGAYNEQFF
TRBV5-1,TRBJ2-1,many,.,TGCGCCAGCAGCTGGGCCGGGGTTAATGAGCAGTTCTTC,CASSWAGVNEQFF
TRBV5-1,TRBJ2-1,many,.,TGCGCCAGCAGCTCGGGACCCTACAATGAGCAGTTCTTC,CASSSGPYNEQFF